These T cell receptor beta chains were read from a single sample in a study of T-cell reconstitution after alpha-beta-depleted transplantation in children. From the PCR reads, TCRdb called clonotypes with MiXCR, one entry per CDR3 protein. This table holds 200,000 to 300,000 distinct CDR3 sequences, roughly 24% found once. The sample consisted of PBMCs, taken before TCRalphabeta/CD19-depleted stem cell transplant. Receptor source: a girl aged 2 to 10 with Fanconi anemia, due to receive a stem cell transplant. The CDR3 runs from the conserved cysteine through the conserved F or W. The D gene is left open where the match is weak. Not every row has a clone size; where given, it reads once, few, many or a size class.

d_gene	v_gene	j_gene	abundance	CDR3nt	CDR3aa
.	TRBV29-1	TRBJ1-2	many	TGCAGCGTTGAAGATCGAGGGCGTGACTATGGCTACACCTTC	CSVEDRGRDYGYTF
TRBD2	TRBV7-2	TRBJ2-1	many	TGTGCCAGCAGCTTAGTAGGACTAGCGACGAATGAGCAGTTCTTC	CASSLVGLATNEQFF
.	TRBV28	TRBJ2-1	few	TGTGCCAGCAGCAATGGGATTGAGCAGTTCTTC	CASSNGIEQFF
TRBD2	TRBV20-1	TRBJ2-7	.	TGCAGTGCTAGAGAAGGAGCGGGAGGTTCCTACGAGCAGTACTTC	CSAREGAGGSYEQYF
.	TRBV6-1	TRBJ2-3	.	TGTGCCAGCAGCCCTGTGACTAGTGGTACGCAGTATTTT	CASSPVTSGTQYF
.	TRBV20-1	TRBJ2-5	many	TGCAGTGCTAGAGATATAACCCCCCCCAGGCCGATGATCCAAGAGACCCAGTACTTC	CSARDITPPRPMIQETQYF
.	TRBV7-2	TRBJ1-4	.	TGTGCCAGCAGCTTAGGAGGGGGGGTCGAAAAACTGTTTTTT	CASSLGGGVEKLFF
.	TRBV12-3/TRBV12-4	TRBJ2-1	many	TGTGCCAGCAGTTTACTTGGAGCAGTAGGTGAGCAGTTCTTC	CASSLLGAVGEQFF
TRBD2	TRBV20-1	TRBJ2-3	.	TGCAGTGCTAGCGGGAGGGTCCCAGATACGCAGTATTTT	CSASGRVPDTQYF
.	TRBV12-3/TRBV12-4	TRBJ2-2	many	TGTGCCAGCAGTCACGACTCCGGGGAGCTGTTTTTT	CASSHDSGELFF
.	TRBV12-3/TRBV12-4	TRBJ2-5	.	TGTGCCAGCAGTACACTGCCGGGAGTCCCCGGTACCCAGTACTTC	CASSTLPGVPGTQYF
.	TRBV29-1	TRBJ2-7	many	TGCAGCGTTCTATCAGGGTTCCCCTACGAGCAGTACTTC	CSVLSGFPYEQYF
TRBD2	TRBV10-3	TRBJ2-7	many	TGTGCCATCAGTGGGGGAGTCCGGGAGGGAGGCTACGAGCAGTACTTC	CAISGGVREGGYEQYF
.	TRBV5-1	TRBJ1-4	few	TGCGCCAGCAGCTCAGGATCTACGCTCGTAAATGAAAAACTGTTTTTT	CASSSGSTLVNEKLFF
.	TRBV29-1	TRBJ2-2	many	TGCAGCGTTGGTTCGTACACCGGGGAGCTGTTTTTT	CSVGSYTGELFF
.	TRBV29-1	TRBJ2-1	.	TGCAGCGTTGAAATTCGGGGTGCCCATGAGCAGTTCTTC	CSVEIRGAHEQFF
.	TRBV29-1	TRBJ2-3	few	TGCAGCGTTGAAGTGACGGCAGCCTATACGCAGTATTTT	CSVEVTAAYTQYF
TRBD2	TRBV12-3/TRBV12-4	TRBJ2-2	.	TGTGCCAGCAGTTTAGCGGGGGGGGAACAACTGAACACCGGGGAGCTGTTTTTT	CASSLAGGEQLNTGELFF
.	TRBV6-5	TRBJ1-6	few	TGTGCCAGCAGTTACGCACCCGCCCAGAATTCACCCCTCCACTTT	CASSYAPAQNSPLHF
.	TRBV28	TRBJ2-1	many	TGTGCCAGCAGGTCTGGGGGCGCGAGGCATGAGCAGTTCTTC	CASRSGGARHEQFF
TRBD2	TRBV7-2	TRBJ2-3	.	TGTGCCAGCAGCTTACAGACTAGCGGGACAAGCACAGATACGCAGTATTTT	CASSLQTSGTSTDTQYF
.	TRBV7-3	TRBJ2-1	.	TGTGCCAGCAGCTTAGCCCCTTGGAGAACGTACAATGAGCAGTTCTTC	CASSLAPWRTYNEQFF
.	TRBV6-5	TRBJ2-5	.	TGTGCCAGCAGCACCATAGAGACCCAGTACTTC	CASSTIETQYF
.	TRBV6-5	TRBJ2-7	few	TGTGCCAGCAGTTACTCGGTGGGGACCCACTCCTACGAGCAGTACTTC	CASSYSVGTHSYEQYF
TRBD2	TRBV13	TRBJ2-1	many	TGTGCCAGCAGCGTGGGACTAGAGTACAATGAGCAGTTCTTC	CASSVGLEYNEQFF
.	TRBV2	TRBJ1-6	many	TGTGCCAGCAGTGAAGCAGGGAGTTCACCCCTCCACTTT	CASSEAGSSPLHF
.	TRBV23-1	TRBJ2-7	.	TGCGCCAGCAGTCAATCCACAAAAGCGGTGCACATAGCCTACGAGCAGTACTTC	CASSQSTKAVHIAYEQYF
TRBD2	TRBV20-1	TRBJ2-3	.	TGCAGTGCTATCGCCGGGGGGAACGCAGATACGCAGTATTTT	CSAIAGGNADTQYF
TRBD2	TRBV7-2	TRBJ2-5	many	TGTGCCAGCAACGATGGACTAGTACAAGAGACCCAGTACTTC	CASNDGLVQETQYF
.	TRBV29-1	TRBJ2-1	.	TGCAGCGCCCCCGAAGGGACTTGGCAGTTCTTC	CSAPEGTWQFF
.	TRBV25-1	TRBJ2-3	many	TGTGCCAGCAGTGAATTCGGATGGGGAAGTGGGATGACAGATACGCAGTATTTT	CASSEFGWGSGMTDTQYF
.	TRBV4-1	TRBJ2-1	many	TGCGCCAGCAGTACTCCTCGGGGCAATGAGCAGTTCTTC	CASSTPRGNEQFF